Sequencing of this T cell receptor (beta chain) was carried out in a study of cytomegalovirus exposure and HLA in healthy donors. As to this clone: Its antigen is not known.

PCR amplification relied on 60 Vbeta primers (plus 13 Jbeta primers). The protocol was immunoSEQ multiplex PCR, while the TCRdb copy is restricted to in-frame clones and leaves out a portion. In the table there are around 130,000 clones, 75% to 90% of which are singletons. CDR1 is ENHRY and CDR2 is SYGVKD in the germline V gene. V shed 4 bases, J shed 3 bases, and the junction held 16 bases outside the gene matches. The CDR3 runs to 20 residues. Overall study results and limits: It was reported in a later analysis that an Asian-associated ancestry cluster showed fewer N-insertions than the roughly 620-donor mean. A cluster of highly shared sequence variants was likely a sequencing artifact.

Sequenced: PBMCs. This chain joins TRBV10-3 and TRBJ2-1; 12 bases agree with TRBD2. The clonotype comes from a woman aged 25 to 39 in good health and CMV-seropositive. The CDR3 protein is CAISVDSSGREVGFYNEQFF. The CDR3 coding sequence is TGTGCCATCAGTGTGGACTCTAGCGGGAGGGAGGTCGGCTTCTACAATGAGCAGTTCTTC.